What follows are 26 T cell receptor beta chains derived from one specimen sequenced in a study of T cells in Graves' hyperthyroidism and ophthalmopathy. TCR beta CDR3 regions were amplified from RNA. First-round RT-PCR targeting the TCR CDR3 was performed with the HTBI primer set. One entry per CDR3 protein, called by TCRdb with MiXCR from the multiplex PCR reads. The sample lists around 450,000 distinct CDR3 sequences; around a sixth were seen once. Sequencing used blood. The source is a woman between 18 and 30 years old with Graves' hyperthyroidism.

The chain is built from TRBV28 and TRBJ1-2, with 8 bases matching TRBD1. Losses at the gene ends were 2 bases for V and 4 bases for J; bases not matched to a gene: 6. Germline lookup yields CDR1 MDHEN and CDR2 SYDVKM. CDR3 length: 15 residues. Here the CDR3 reads CASSLVGTGSYGYTF. The CDR3, as DNA: TGTGCCAGCAGTTTAGTTGGGACAGGCTCCTATGGCTACACCTTC.

This sequence joins TRBV5-1 and TRBJ1-3; tentatively, D is TRBD1 (5 bases). Trimming left V 2 bases short and J 2 bases short, with 11 bases between. The CDR3 consists of 15 residues. Germline values: CDR1 SGHRS, CDR2 YFSETQ. CDR3 in amino acids: CASSFEGRTGNTIYF. The CDR3 nucleotides are TGCGCCAGCAGCTTTGAGGGGCGAACTGGAAACACCATATATTTT.

Many counts were recorded for this clonotype. The DNA of the CDR3 is TGTGCCGTAGGGCCGGACTCTGGGGCCAACGTCCTGACTTTC. This codes for CAVGPDSGANVLTF. The chain couples TRBV2 to TRBJ2-6; D ambiguous. Trimming took 11 bases from V and 0 from J, leaving 11 bases between them. The CDR3 is 14 residues long. The V gene's germline CDR1 is SNHLY and CDR2 FYNNEI.

V gene TRBV11-2 combines with J gene TRBJ1-1; no firm D call. Germline lookup yields CDR1 SGHAT and CDR2 FQNNGV. Trimming removed 4 bases at V and 7 bases at J, with 19 bases between. The CDR3 runs 15 residues. The CDR3 DNA reads as TGTGCCAGCAGCTCTGACATGGGATCCCGAGTTGAAGCTTTCTTT. It codes for CASSSDMGSRVEAFF.

This clonotype was detected only a few times. The chain uses TRBV9 and TRBJ2-1; 7 bases agree with TRBD1. V was clipped by 4 bases and J by 0 bases; unmatched bases: 4. The CDR3 runs 15 residues. The V gene's germline CDR1 is SGDLS and CDR2 YYNGEE. The CDR3 protein is CASSRRQGSYNEQFF. The CDR3 DNA reads as TGTGCCAGCAGCAGACGACAGGGCTCCTACAATGAGCAGTTCTTC.

At least ten counts were recorded for this clonotype. The chain recombines TRBV2 with TRBJ2-7; no reliable D call. The ends were cut back, 5 bases at V and 1 base at J, with 3 bases in the middle. CDR3 length: 11 amino acids. The germline V gene encodes CDR1 SNHLY and CDR2 FYNNEI. CDR3 DNA sequence: TGTGCCAGCAGTATATCCTACGAGCAGTACTTC. Translating gives CASSISYEQYF.

The CDR3 protein is CASSFQGLQGYTF. In DNA, the CDR3 is TGTGCCAGCAGCTTCCAGGGGCTGCAAGGCTACACCTTC. The chain couples TRBV11-1 to TRBJ1-2; D perhaps matches TRBD1 (6 bases). Deletions cut 3 bases from V and 8 bases from J, with 13 bases between. CDR1 and CDR2 from the germline V gene are SGHAT and FQDESV (reference sequence). There are 13 residues in the CDR3.

This clonotype was detected only a few times. A much larger clone differs from this one at a single base, so this may be a read error. The V and J genes are TRBV28 and TRBJ2-5; D unclear. CDR1 is MDHEN and CDR2 is SYDVKM in the germline V gene. The CDR3 sequence is 14 residues long. V dropped 8 bases and J dropped 1 base, with 14 bases sitting between them. CDR3 protein: CASASRMGQETQYF. CDR3 DNA sequence: TGTGCCAGCGCCAGCAGGATGGGCCAAGAGACCCAGTACTTC. Complete variable domain (other parts from reference TRBV28 and TRBJ2-5): DVKVTQSSRYLVKRTGEKVFLECVQDMDHENMFWYRQDPGLGLRLIYFSYDVKMKEKGDIPEGYSVSREKKERFSLILESASTNQTSMYLCASASRMGQETQYFGPGTRLLVL.

This clonotype occurred many times. The chain couples TRBV12-5 to TRBJ2-2, with a tentative D call TRBD2 (6 bases). Germline loops: CDR1 LGHNT, CDR2 FRNRAP. CDR3 size: 14 residues. Trimming took off 3 bases at V and 7 bases at J, with 12 bases between the two ends. CDR3 sequence reads: CASGLPGRGGELFF. The CDR3 DNA sequence: TGTGCTAGTGGTTTACCGGGGCGGGGCGGGGAGCTGTTTTTT.

This clonotype was observed many times. This chain uses TRBV4-2 with TRBJ2-2; 12 bases map to TRBD2. Germline V lookup: CDR1 LGHNA, CDR2 YNFKEQ. The CDR3 has 16 residues. V lost 4 bases to trimming and J lost 6 bases; unmatched junction nucleotides: 6. Here the CDR3 DNA reads TGTGCCAGCAGCCCGATGACTAGCGGGAGCCCCGGGGAGCTGTTTTTT. This codes for CASSPMTSGSPGELFF.

This clonotype was observed a few times. The genes are TRBV6-1 and TRBJ2-7; D unresolved. The germline gives CDR1 MNHNS, CDR2 SASEGT. The CDR3 is 13 residues long. V lost 3 bases, J lost 3 bases, and 9 bases lay in between. CDR3 loop: CASSDWTGYEQYF. The CDR3 DNA reads as TGTGCCAGCAGTGACTGGACGGGCTACGAGCAGTACTTC.

This chain connects TRBV6-2 or TRBV6-3 to TRBJ2-3; TRBD2 aligns across 12 bases. The CDR3 sequence is 18 residues long. J was trimmed by 6 bases and V by 6 bases; bases with no gene match: 16. Germline loops: CDR1 MNHEY, CDR2 SVGEGT. CDR3 sequence reads: CASSQGVLAGGPRDTQYF. The DNA of the CDR3 is TGTGCCAGCAGCCAAGGGGTGCTAGCGGGGGGGCCAAGGGATACGCAGTATTTT.

This clonotype was found many times. This chain connects TRBV20-1 to TRBJ2-1, with unresolved D. The germline V and J ends were trimmed by 3 bases and 8 bases, with 11 bases remaining between them. Germline CDR1 is DFQATT and CDR2 is SNEGSKA (reference sequence). The length of the CDR3 is 12 residues. The CDR3 loop reads CSARLHSHEQFF. The CDR3, as DNA: TGCAGTGCTAGGTTGCACAGTCATGAGCAGTTCTTC.

In regard to this clonotype: A much larger clone is a single base away; this may be a read error. Likely a read error: the CDR3 ends without its conserved phenylalanine or tryptophan. The CDR3 bases are TGTGCCTGGAGTGTCGGGACAGGGACCGGGGCCAACGTCCTGACTCTC. Protein product: CAWSVGTGTGANVLTL. The J gene is TRBJ2-6, the V gene TRBV30; 9 positions match TRBD1. The V gene end was trimmed by 0 bases and the J gene end by 4 bases; junction bases not matched to a gene: 4. The CDR3 runs to 16 residues. Germline CDR1 is GTSNPN and CDR2 is SVGIG (reference sequence).

The chain is built from TRBV19 and TRBJ2-7; D perhaps matches TRBD2 (5 bases). Deletions cut 5 bases from V and 0 bases from J, with 11 bases between. Germline V gene data show CDR1 as LNHDA and CDR2 as SQIVND (reference sequence). The CDR3 loop spans 14 amino acids. CDR3 sequence (DNA): TGTGCCAGTAGTTCTAGCCGAAACTCCTACGAGCAGTACTTC. It codes for CASSSSRNSYEQYF.

This clonotype has at least ten counts. V usage is TRBV7-2 and J usage is TRBJ1-1; 7 bases are shared with TRBD1. J was trimmed by 0 bases and V by 4 bases; bases with no gene match: 5. The germline V gene has CDR1 SGHTA and CDR2 FQGNSA. The CDR3 runs to 15 residues. The CDR3 spells CASSWLDRLNTEAFF. CDR3 coding DNA: TGTGCCAGCAGCTGGCTGGACAGGCTGAACACTGAAGCTTTCTTT.

This clonotype was counted at least ten times. The V call is TRBV20-1, the J call TRBJ2-7; no definite D call. Trimming removed 3 bases at V and 4 bases at J, with 13 bases between. Germline CDR1 is DFQATT and CDR2 is SNEGSKA (reference sequence). The CDR3 contains 13 residues. CDR3 sequence: CSASRRPFYEQYF. In DNA, the CDR3 is TGCAGTGCTAGTCGCAGGCCGTTTTACGAGCAGTACTTC.

The chain links TRBV7-2 to TRBJ2-7; TRBD2 matches 8 bases. CDR3 length equals 15 residues. The junction had 9 bases not matched to a gene; V was cut back by 5 bases and J by 3 bases. CDR1 and CDR2 from the germline V gene are SGHTA and FQGNSA. CDR3 in amino acids: CASSPGGSGGYEQYF. CDR3 nucleotides: TGTGCCAGCAGCCCCGGGGGGAGCGGGGGCTACGAGCAGTACTTC. The full variable domain, in which reference TRBV7-2 and TRBJ2-7 provide the parts outside the CDR3, is GAGVSQSPSNKVTEKGKDVELRCDPISGHTALYWYRQSLGQGLEFLIYFQGNSAPDKSGLPSDRFSAERTGGSVSTLTIQRTQQEDSAVYLCASSPGGSGGYEQYFGPGTRLTVT.

The V gene is TRBV3-1, the J gene TRBJ2-1, with D possibly TRBD2 on 6 matching bases. The CDR3 totals 18 residues. The germline V and J ends were trimmed by 0 bases and 6 bases, with 21 bases remaining between them. Germline CDR1 LGHDT, CDR2 YNNKEL (reference sequence). CDR3 in DNA: TGTGCCAGCAGCCAAGACCCGGTCCAAGTGGGAGGACTCAATGAGCAGTTCTTC. This translates into CASSQDPVQVGGLNEQFF.

This clonotype occurred many times. This chain joins TRBV12-3 or TRBV12-4 and TRBJ1-5; possibly TRBD1 for D (6 bases). Trimming pared 3 bases from V and 3 bases from J, leaving 12 bases between. The CDR3 covers 15 residues. CDR3 sequence: CASSFTTGYNQPQHF. The CDR3 coding sequence is TGTGCCAGCAGTTTTACTACAGGGTACAATCAGCCCCAGCATTTT.

This clonotype came up many times. The chain links TRBV20-1 to TRBJ2-1; D is unclear. The CDR3 has 14 residues. V dropped 1 base and J dropped 1 base, with 8 bases sitting between them. Germline loops: CDR1 DFQATT, CDR2 SNEGSKA (reference sequence). CDR3 region: CSARGVKSYNEQFF. The CDR3 nucleotides are TGCAGTGCTAGAGGGGTAAAATCCTACAATGAGCAGTTCTTC.

This clonotype was seen ten or more times. The J gene is TRBJ2-5, the V gene TRBV7-9, with D maybe TRBD2 (6 bases). Between the trimmed V and J ends, which lost 5 bases and 2 bases, there was a span of 12 bases. CDR1 is SEHNR and CDR2 is FQNEAQ in the germline V gene (reference sequence). The CDR3 contains 14 residues. The CDR3 DNA reads TGTGCCAGCAGCCCTCTAGGGAGGCAAGAGACCCAGTACTTC. Amino acids: CASSPLGRQETQYF.

For the CDR3, the DNA is TGTGCCAGCAGCGAGGGGAGCGCCATCTACAATGAGCAGTTCTTC. It translates to CASSEGSAIYNEQFF. This rearrangement joins TRBV9 to TRBJ2-1; D might be TRBD1 or TRBD2, each matching 5 bases. This CDR3 has 15 amino acids. CDR1 SGDLS and CDR2 YYNGEE come from the germline V gene. V was cut by 3 bases and J by 3 bases, with 13 bases left in between.

This chain joins TRBV28 and TRBJ1-2, with D possibly matching TRBD1 (5 bases). The germline CDR1 and CDR2 sequences are MDHEN and SYDVKM. V was cut by 8 bases and J by 5 bases, with 9 bases left in between. The CDR3 sequence is 11 residues long. CDR3 sequence (DNA): TGTGCCAGCGAGACAGTTTATGGCTACACCTTC. This codes for CASETVYGYTF.

The chain uses TRBV18 and TRBJ2-1; maybe TRBD2 (7 bases). V shed 4 bases and J shed 10 bases, with 11 bases lying between them. The CDR3 runs to 12 residues. Germline CDR1 reads KGHSH; CDR2 reads LQKENI. CDR3 loop: CASSHREGEQFF. The CDR3 DNA sequence: TGTGCCAGCTCACACAGGGAGGGAGAGCAGTTCTTC. Filled out from reference TRBV18 and TRBJ2-1, the complete variable domain reads NAGVMQNPRHLVRRRGQEARLRCSPMKGHSHVYWYRQLPEEGLKFMVYLQKENIIDESGMPKERFSAEFPKEGPSILRIQQVVRGDSAAYFCASSHREGEQFFGPGTRLTVL.

This clonotype was seen only a few times. The chain joins TRBV18 to TRBJ1-3; D gene unclear. CDR1 and CDR2 from the germline V gene are KGHSH and LQKENI. The CDR3 loop spans 13 amino acids. V lost 11 bases, J lost 3 bases, and 14 bases lay in between. This chain's CDR3 is CAGFPGSGNTIYF. For the CDR3, the DNA is TGTGCCGGTTTCCCCGGAAGTGGAAACACCATATATTTT.